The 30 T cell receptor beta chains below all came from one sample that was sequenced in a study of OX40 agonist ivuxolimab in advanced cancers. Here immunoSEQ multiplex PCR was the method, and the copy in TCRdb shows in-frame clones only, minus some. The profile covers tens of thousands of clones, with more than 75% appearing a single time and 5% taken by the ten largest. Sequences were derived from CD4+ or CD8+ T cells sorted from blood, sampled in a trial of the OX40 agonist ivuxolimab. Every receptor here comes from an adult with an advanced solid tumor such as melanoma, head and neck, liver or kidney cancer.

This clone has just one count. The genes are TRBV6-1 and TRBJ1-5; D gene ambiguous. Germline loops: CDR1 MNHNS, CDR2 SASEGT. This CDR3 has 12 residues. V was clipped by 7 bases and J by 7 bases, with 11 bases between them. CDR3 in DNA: TGTGCCAGCACCTGGGTGGGGCAGCCCCAGCATTTT. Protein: CASTWVGQPQHF.

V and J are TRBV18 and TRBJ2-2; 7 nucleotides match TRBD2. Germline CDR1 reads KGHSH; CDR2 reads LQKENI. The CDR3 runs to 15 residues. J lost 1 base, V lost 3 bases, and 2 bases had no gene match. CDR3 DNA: TGTGCCAGCTCACCGGCGGGAGAGAACACCGGGGAGCTGTTTTTT. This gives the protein CASSPAGENTGELFF.

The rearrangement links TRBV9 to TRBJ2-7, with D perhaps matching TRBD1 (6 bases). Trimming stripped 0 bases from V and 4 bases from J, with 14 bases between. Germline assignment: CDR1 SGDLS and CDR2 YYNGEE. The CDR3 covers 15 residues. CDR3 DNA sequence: TGTGCCAGCAGCGTAGACACAGGGAGAGGGTACGAGCAGTACTTC. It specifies CASSVDTGRGYEQYF.

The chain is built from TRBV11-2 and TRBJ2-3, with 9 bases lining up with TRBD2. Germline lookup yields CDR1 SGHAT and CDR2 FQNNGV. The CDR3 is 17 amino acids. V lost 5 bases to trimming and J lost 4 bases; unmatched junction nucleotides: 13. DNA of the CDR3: TGTGCCAGCAGCGCCCGTAGCGGGGGCAAGGCATCAGATACGCAGTATTTT. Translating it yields CASSARSGGKASDTQYF.

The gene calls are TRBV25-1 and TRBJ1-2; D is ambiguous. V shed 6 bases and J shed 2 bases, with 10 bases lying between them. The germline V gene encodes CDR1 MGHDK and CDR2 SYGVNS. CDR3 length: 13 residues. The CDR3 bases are TGTGCCAGCAGAGCGGACCTAAACTATGGCTACACCTTC. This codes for CASRADLNYGYTF.

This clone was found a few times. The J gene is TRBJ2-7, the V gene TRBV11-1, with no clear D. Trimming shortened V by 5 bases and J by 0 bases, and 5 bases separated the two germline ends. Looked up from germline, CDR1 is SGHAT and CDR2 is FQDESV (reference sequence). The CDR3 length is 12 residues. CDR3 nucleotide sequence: TGTGCCAGCAGCCAAAGCTCCTACGAGCAGTACTTC. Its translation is CASSQSSYEQYF.

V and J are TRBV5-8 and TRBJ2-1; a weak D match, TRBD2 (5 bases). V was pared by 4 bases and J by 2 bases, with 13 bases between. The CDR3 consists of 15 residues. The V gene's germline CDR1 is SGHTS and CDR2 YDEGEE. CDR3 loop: CASSPFTGTYNEQFF. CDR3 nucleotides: TGTGCCAGCAGCCCATTTACCGGGACCTACAATGAGCAGTTCTTC.

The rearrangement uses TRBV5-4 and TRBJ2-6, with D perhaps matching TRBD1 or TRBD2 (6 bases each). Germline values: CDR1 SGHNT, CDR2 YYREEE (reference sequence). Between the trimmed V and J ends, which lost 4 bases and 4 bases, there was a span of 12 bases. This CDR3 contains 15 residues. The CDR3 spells CASSPGAPGANVLTF. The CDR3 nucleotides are TGTGCCAGCAGCCCGGGGGCTCCAGGGGCCAACGTCCTGACTTTC. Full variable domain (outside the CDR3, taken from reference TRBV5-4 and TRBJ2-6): ETGVTQSPTHLIKTRGQQVTLRCSSQSGHNTVSWYQQALGQGPQFIFQYYREEENGRGNFPPRFSGLQFPNYSSELNVNALELDDSALYLCASSPGAPGANVLTFGAGSRLTVL.

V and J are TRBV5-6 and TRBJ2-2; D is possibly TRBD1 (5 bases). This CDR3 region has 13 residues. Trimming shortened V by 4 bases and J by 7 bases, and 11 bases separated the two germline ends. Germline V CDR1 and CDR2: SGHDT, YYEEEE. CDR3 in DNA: TGTGCCAGCAGCGCCAGGGTCGTCGGGGAGCTGTTTTTT. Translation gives CASSARVVGELFF.

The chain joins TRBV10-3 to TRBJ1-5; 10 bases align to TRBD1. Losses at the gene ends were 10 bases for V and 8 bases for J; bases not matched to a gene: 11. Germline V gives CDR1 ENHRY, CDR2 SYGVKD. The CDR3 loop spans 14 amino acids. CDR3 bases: TGTGCCACCCAGAGACAGGGGGCTACGGAGCCCCAGCATTTT. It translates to CATQRQGATEPQHF.

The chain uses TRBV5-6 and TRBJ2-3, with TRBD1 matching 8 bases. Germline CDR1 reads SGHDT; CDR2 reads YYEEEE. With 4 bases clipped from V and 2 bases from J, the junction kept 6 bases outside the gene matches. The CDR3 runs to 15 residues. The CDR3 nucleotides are TGTGCCAGCAGCGGTACAGGGGGGTCCACAGATACGCAGTATTTT. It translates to CASSGTGGSTDTQYF.

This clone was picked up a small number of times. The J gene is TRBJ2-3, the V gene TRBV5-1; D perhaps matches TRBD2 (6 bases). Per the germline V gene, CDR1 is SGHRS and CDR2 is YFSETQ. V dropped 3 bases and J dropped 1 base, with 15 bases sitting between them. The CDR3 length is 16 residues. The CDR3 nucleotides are TGCGCCAGCAGCTCGGCCCGACTAGGAGGCACAGATACGCAGTATTTT. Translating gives CASSSARLGGTDTQYF.

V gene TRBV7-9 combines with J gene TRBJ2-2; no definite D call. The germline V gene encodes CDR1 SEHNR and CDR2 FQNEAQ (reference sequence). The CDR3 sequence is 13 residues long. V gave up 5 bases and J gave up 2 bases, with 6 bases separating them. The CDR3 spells CASSAFNTGELFF. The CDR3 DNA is TGTGCCAGCAGCGCTTTCAACACCGGGGAGCTGTTTTTT.

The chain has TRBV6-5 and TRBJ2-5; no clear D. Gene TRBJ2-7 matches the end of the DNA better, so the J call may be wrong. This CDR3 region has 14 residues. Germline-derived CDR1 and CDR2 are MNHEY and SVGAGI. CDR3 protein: CASSYLGSAYEQYF. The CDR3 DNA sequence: TGTGCCAGCAGTTATCTGGGCTCCGCCTACGAGCAGTACTTC.

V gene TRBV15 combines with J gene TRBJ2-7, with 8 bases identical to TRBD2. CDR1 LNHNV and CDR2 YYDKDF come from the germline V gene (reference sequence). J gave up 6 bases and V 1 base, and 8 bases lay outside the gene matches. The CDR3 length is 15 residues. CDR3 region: CATSRAGRGAIEQYF. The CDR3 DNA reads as TGTGCCACCAGCAGAGCTGGGCGGGGGGCCATCGAGCAGTACTTC.

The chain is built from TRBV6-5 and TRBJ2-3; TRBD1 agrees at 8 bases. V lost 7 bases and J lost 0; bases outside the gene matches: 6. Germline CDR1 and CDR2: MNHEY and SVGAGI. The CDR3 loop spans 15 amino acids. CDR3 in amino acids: CASKDRDRSTDTQYF. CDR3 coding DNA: TGTGCCAGCAAAGACCGGGACAGGAGCACAGATACGCAGTATTTT.

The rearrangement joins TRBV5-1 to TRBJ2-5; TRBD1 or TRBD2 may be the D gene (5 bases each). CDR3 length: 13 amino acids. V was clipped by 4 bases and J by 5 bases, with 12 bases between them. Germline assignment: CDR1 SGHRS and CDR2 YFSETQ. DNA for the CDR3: TGCGCCAGCAGCCTGGGGGTTGTGGAGACCCAGTACTTC. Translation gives CASSLGVVETQYF.

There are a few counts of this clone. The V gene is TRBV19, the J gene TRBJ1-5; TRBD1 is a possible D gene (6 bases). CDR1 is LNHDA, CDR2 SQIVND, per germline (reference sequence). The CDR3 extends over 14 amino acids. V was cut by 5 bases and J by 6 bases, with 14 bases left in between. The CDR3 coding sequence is TGTGCCAGTAGTGTCAGGGGAGTCAGTCAGCCCCAGCATTTT. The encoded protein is CASSVRGVSQPQHF.

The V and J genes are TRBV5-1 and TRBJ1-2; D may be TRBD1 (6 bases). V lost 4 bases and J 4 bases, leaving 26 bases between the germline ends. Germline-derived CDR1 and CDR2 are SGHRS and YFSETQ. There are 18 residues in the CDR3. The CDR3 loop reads CASSPFLGTQGQRYGYTF. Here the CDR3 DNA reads TGCGCCAGCAGCCCGTTCTTGGGGACCCAGGGGCAGCGCTATGGCTACACCTTC.

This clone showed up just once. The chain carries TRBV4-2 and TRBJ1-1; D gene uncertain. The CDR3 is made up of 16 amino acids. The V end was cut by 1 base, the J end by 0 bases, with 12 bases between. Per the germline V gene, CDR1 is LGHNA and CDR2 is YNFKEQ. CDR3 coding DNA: TGTGCCAGCAGCCAAGTCGGGTCAGCTTTGAACACTGAAGCTTTCTTT. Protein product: CASSQVGSALNTEAFF.

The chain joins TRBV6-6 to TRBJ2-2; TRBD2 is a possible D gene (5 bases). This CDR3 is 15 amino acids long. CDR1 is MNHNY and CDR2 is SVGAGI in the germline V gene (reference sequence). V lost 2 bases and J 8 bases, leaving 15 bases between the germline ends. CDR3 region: CASSYPDGGPGELFF. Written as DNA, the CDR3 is TGTGCCAGCAGTTACCCCGACGGAGGTCCTGGGGAGCTGTTTTTT.

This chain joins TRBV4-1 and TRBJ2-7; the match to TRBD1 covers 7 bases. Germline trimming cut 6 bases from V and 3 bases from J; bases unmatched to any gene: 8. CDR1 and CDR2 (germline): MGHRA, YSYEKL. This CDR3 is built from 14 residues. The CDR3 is CASRPGTASYEQYF. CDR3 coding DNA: TGCGCCAGCAGGCCCGGGACAGCTAGCTACGAGCAGTACTTC.

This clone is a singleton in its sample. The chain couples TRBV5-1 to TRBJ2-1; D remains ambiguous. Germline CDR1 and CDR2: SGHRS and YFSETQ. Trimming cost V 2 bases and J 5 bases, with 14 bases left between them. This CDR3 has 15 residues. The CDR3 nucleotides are TGCGCCAGCAGCTTAGGCCGGCCCGCTAACAATGAGCAGTTCTTC. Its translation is CASSLGRPANNEQFF.

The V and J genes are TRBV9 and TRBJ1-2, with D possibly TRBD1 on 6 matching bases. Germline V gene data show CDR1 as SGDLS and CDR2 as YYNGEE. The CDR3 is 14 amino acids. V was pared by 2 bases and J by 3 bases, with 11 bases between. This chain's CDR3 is CASSVGGADYGYTF. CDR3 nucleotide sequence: TGTGCCAGCAGCGTGGGGGGCGCGGACTATGGCTACACCTTC.

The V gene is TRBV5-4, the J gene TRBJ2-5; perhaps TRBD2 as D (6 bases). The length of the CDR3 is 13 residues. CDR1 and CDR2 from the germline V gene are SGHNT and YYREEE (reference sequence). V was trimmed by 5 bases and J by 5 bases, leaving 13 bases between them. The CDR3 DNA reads TGTGCCAGCAGTTCGGGGGTTTCGGAGACCCAGTACTTC. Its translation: CASSSGVSETQYF.

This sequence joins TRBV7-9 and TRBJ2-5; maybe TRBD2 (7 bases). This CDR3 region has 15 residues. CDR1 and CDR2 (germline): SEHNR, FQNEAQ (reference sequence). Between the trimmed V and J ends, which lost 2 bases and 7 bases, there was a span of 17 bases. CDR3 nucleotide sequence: TGTGCCAGCAGCTTAAAAGGAGGGGGGGCGAGGACCCAGTACTTC. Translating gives CASSLKGGGARTQYF.

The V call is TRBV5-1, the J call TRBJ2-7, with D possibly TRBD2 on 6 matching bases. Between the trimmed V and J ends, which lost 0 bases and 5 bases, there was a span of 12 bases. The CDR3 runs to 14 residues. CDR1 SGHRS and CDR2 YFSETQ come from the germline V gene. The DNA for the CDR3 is TGCGCCAGCAGCTTGGAGTCGGGCGGGGACGAGCAGTACTTC. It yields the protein CASSLESGGDEQYF.

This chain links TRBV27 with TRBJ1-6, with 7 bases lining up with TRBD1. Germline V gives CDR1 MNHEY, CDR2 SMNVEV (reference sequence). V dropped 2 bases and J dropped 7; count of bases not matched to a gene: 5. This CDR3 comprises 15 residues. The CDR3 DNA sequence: TGTGCCAGCAGTTTAGACAGGGCGGAGAATTCACCCCTCCACTTT. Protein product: CASSLDRAENSPLHF.

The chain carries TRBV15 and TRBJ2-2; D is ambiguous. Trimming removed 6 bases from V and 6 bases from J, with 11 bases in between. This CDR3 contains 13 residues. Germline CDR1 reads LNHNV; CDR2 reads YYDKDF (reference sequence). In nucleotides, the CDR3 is TGTGCCACCAGTGTATTTTTCGCCGGGGAGCTGTTTTTT. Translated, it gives CATSVFFAGELFF. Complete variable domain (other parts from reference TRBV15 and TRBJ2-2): DAMVIQNPRYQVTQFGKPVTLSCSQTLNHNVMYWYQQKSSQAPKLLFHYYDKDFNNEADTPDNFQSRRPNTSFCFLDIRSPGLGDTAMYLCATSVFFAGELFFGEGSRLTVL.

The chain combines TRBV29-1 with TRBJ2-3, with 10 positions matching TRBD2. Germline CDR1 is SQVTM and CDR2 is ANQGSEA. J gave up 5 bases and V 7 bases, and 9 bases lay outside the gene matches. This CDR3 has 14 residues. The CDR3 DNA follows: TGCAGCGCGAAAGCGGGAGGGCGGATAGATACGCAGTATTTT. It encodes CSAKAGGRIDTQYF.